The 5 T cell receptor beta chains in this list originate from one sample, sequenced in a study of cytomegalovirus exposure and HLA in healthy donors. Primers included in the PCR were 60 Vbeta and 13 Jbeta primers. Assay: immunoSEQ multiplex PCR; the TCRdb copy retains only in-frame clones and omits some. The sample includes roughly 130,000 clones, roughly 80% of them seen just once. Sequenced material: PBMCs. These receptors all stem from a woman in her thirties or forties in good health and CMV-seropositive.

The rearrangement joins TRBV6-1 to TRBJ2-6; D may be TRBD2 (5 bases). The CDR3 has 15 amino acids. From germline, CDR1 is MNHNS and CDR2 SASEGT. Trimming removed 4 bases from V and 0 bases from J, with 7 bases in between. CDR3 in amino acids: CASSAGSSGANVLTF. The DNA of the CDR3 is TGTGCCAGCAGTGCGGGGAGCTCTGGGGCCAACGTCCTGACTTTC.

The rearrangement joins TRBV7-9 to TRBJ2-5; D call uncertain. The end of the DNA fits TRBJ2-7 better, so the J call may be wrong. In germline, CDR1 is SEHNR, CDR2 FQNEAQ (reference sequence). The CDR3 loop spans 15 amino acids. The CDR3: CASSLGQSDPYEQYF. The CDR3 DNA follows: TGTGCCAGCAGCTTAGGGCAGAGCGACCCCTACGAGCAGTACTTC.

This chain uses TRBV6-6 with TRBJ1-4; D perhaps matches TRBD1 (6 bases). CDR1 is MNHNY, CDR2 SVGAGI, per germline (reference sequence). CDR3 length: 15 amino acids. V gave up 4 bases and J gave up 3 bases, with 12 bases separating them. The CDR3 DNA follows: TGTGCCAGCAGTTCAGCGGGGACACCTAATGAAAAACTGTTTTTT. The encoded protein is CASSSAGTPNEKLFF.

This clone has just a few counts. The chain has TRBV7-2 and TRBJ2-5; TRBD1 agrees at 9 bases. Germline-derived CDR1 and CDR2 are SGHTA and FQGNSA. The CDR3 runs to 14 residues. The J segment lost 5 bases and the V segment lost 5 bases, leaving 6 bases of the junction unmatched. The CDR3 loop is CASSTTGGGETQYF. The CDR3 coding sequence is TGTGCCAGCAGCACCACAGGGGGCGGGGAGACCCAGTACTTC. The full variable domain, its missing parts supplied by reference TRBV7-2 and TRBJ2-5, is GAGVSQSPSNKVTEKGKDVELRCDPISGHTALYWYRQSLGQGLEFLIYFQGNSAPDKSGLPSDRFSAERTGGSVSTLTIQRTQQEDSAVYLCASSTTGGGETQYFGPGTRLLVL.

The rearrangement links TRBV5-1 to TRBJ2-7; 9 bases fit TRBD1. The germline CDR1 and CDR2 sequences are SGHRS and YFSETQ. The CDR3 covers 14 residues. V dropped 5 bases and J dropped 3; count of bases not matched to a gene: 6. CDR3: CASSIDRGFYEQYF. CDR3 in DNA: TGCGCCAGCAGTATCGACAGGGGGTTCTACGAGCAGTACTTC.